Given below is one T cell receptor beta chain in context. The antigen it binds to is not known. There are no base qualities to consult, and no much larger clone falls within one base. The sample originates from a study of Graves' ophthalmopathy and Graves' hyperthyroidism listed by TCRdb under 2018. With regard to the full study: Hyperthyroidism was defined as stable when no progression to ophthalmopathy occurred within 18 months of follow-up. To tell Graves' ophthalmopathy apart from Graves' hyperthyroidism, and to predict which patients would progress to ophthalmopathy, the study relied on TCR beta repertoire signatures. In total, approximately 130 blood samples were TCR-sequenced: 40 to 45 ophthalmopathy, approximately 75 hyperthyroidism and approximately 17 hyperthyroidism-to-ophthalmopathy patients. To explore V-J signatures that distinguish ophthalmopathy from hyperthyroidism, a discovery set of 90 to 100 patients was enrolled, made up of 43 with ophthalmopathy and 55 to 65 with stable hyperthyroidism. The independent validation cohort included under 20 hyperthyroidism patients plus 17 patients who later progressed from hyperthyroidism to ophthalmopathy. T-cell repertoires of thyroid tissue and blood were compared in about 6 hyperthyroidism patients. After sampling, hyperthyroidism patients received methimazole starting at 30 mg daily, and ophthalmopathy patients received high-dose intravenous methylprednisolone.

The hyperthyroidism patients were 18 to 65 years old and newly diagnosed, with a disease duration of less than 2 months. Patients with other autoimmune diseases, uncontrolled infections, pregnancy or lactation were excluded. Diagnosis relied on clinical symptoms, serum thyroxine, TRAb, thyroid ultrasound and orbital computed tomography. Total RNA was extracted using Trizol reagent, and RNA quality was checked on an Agilent 2100 Bioanalyzer. For repertoire sequencing, TCR beta CDR3 regions were amplified from RNA transcripts. A first-round RT-PCR used HTBI primers with the Qiagen OneStep RT-PCR kit, followed by a second-round multiplex PCR, size selection and purification. The libraries underwent paired-end sequencing with 100 bp reads on an Illumina HiSeq2000. In the paper's pipeline: Reads were processed with SOAPnuke, discarding reads with adapters, uncalled bases, mean Phred below 15, or no exact constant-primer or identifier match. COPE v1.2.5 was used to merge the high-quality paired reads. Unique nucleotide sequences were defined as clonotypes and aligned to IMGT TRB V, D and J references using MiTCR v1.1. Analysis was restricted to V-J combinations with a frequency above 0.0001, which covered about 99% of repertoires. For each V-J combination, a TCR clonal expansion and chaos score was defined as F50 clonal expansion divided by the chaos observed in the TCRdist matrix. Features were reduced by Welch's t-statistics and random forest to approximately 13 V-J combinations, which fed a naive Bayes classifier. Thyroid-blood repertoire similarity was quantified with the Morisita-Horn index. Using fastp at Q25 and MiXCR, TCRdb reprocessed the public reads and kept productive beta chains. When rows share a CDR3 protein, they turn into one entry using the most common DNA and genes. TCRdb, not the authors, supplied the V and J calls. The sample yields about 600,000 distinct CDR3 sequences; 35% to 40% were counted once. In total, the top ten clones hold 3.5% to 4.5% of the sample.

Points the paper makes about the study in general: In cross-validation, the 13-signature model distinguished ophthalmopathy from stable hyperthyroidism with about 88% sensitivity and around 81% specificity, and in the test set the corresponding values were 80% and 75%. In validation, the model predicted ophthalmopathy progression with about 70% sensitivity and about 73% specificity; more than ten predicted patients were CT-confirmed with GO in a median of approximately six months. No statistical method was used to set the sample size in advance, and the investigators knew which group each participant was assigned to. Most of the expanded thyroid clonotypes with a frequency above 0.001 were also detected in blood, and it was suggested that the thyroid immune response may be reflected by blood repertoires.

The germline ends are 13 bases apart after V is trimmed by 0 bases and J by 10 bases. The CDR3 covers 14 residues, taking in both the cysteine and the phenylalanine. The DNA shown is the 42-base CDR3, in frame from base 1. Taken from the germline V gene, the CDR1 and CDR2 loops are SGHRS and YFSETQ. The receptor was isolated from an adult man with Graves' hyperthyroidism. This receptor chain uses TRBV5-1 and TRBJ1-4; 6 matching bases give a weak D call of TRBD1. The sample taken for sequencing was peripheral blood or thyroid tissue (not recorded which). In nucleotides, the sequence is TGCGCCAGCAGCTTGGAGGGGGGATCGGGAAAACTGTTTTTT. Its translation is CASSLEGGSGKLFF.